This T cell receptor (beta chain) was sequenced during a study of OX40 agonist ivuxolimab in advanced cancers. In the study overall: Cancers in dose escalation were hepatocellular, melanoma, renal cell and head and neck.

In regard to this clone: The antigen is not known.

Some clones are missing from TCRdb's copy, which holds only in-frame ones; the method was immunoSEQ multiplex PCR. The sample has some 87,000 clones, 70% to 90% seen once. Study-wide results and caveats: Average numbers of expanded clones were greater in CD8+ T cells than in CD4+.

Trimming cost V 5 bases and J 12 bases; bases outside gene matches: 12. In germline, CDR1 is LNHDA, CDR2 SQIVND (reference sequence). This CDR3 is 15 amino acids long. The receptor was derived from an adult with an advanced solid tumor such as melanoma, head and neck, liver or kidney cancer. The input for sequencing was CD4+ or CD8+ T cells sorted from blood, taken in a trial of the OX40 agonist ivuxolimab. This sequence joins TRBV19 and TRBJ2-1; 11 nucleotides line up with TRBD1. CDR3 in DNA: TGTGCCAGTAGTGAGAGGACAGGGGGCTTTAGGGTGCAGTTCTTC. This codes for CASSERTGGFRVQFF.